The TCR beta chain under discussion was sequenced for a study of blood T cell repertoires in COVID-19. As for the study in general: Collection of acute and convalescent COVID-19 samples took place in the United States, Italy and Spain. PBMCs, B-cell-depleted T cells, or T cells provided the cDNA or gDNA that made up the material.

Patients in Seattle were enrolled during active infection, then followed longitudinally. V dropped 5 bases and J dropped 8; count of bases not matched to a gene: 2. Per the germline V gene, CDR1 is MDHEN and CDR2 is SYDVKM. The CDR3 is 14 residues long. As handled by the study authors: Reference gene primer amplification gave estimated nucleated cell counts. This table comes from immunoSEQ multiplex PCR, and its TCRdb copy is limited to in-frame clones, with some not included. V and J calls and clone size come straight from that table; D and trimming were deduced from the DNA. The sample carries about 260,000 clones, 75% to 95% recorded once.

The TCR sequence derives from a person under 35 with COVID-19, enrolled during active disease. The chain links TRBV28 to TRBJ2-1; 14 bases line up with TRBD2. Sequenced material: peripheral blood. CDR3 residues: CASSRLAGGYEQFF. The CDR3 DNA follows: TGTGCCAGCAGTAGACTAGCGGGAGGGTATGAGCAGTTCTTC.